The clone carrying this TCR beta chain has a handful of counts. The data were produced by immunoSEQ multiplex PCR, yet TCRdb's version contains in-frame clones alone and is incomplete. The sample carries roughly 560,000 clones, 78% recorded once. The record originates from a study of shared T cell receptors in the human thymus. These data also formed part of another study, on human thymus T cells.

The TCR comes from a boy under two years old with a congenital heart defect. Sequencing was carried out using thymocytes.

The CDR3 spells CASSTQGAPDTQYF. The CDR3 nucleotides are TGTGCCAGCAGCACGCAGGGGGCTCCAGATACGCAGTATTTT. This chain joins TRBV21-1 and TRBJ2-3; the table's D call of TRBD1 was not tested on the DNA. TRBV21-1 constitutes a pseudogene. The CDR3 has 14 amino acids.